This TCR beta chain was observed in a study of response to subunit inactivated influenza vaccine. Trimming pared 3 bases from V and 0 bases from J, leaving 14 bases between. The CDR3 runs to 16 residues. Per the germline V gene, CDR1 is KGHDR and CDR2 is SFDVKD. This clonotype has a count of ten or more. TCRdb recomputed calls from the RT-PCR reads with MiXCR, one row per CDR3 protein. The table lists more than 450,000 distinct CDR3 sequences, about 11% of them singletons. This sample also belongs to another study, concerning T cells expressing NK-cell markers. From that second work: TCR beta libraries carry UMIs added by 5'RACE template switching. Restriction of sorting to alpha-beta TCR T cells was accomplished in several experiments using an anti-gamma-delta TCR antibody. A range of 1.0-7.0% of CD8+ T cells consisted of dominant NKG2C+ clonotypes in more than five donors. Several donors' CD3+CD56-NKG2C+ cells were dominated by the same clonotypes. No clear determination of HCMV specificity was made for expanded NKG2C+ T cell clones.

Sequenced material: PBMCs from blood, taken on the day of vaccination. The origin of this receptor is a man between 50 and 59 years old who received an inactivated influenza vaccine. This rearrangement joins TRBV24-1 to TRBJ2-7; D ambiguous. This CDR3 is CATSDSDGRNSYEQYF. Here the CDR3 DNA reads TGTGCCACCAGTGATAGCGATGGGCGGAACTCCTACGAGCAGTACTTC.